Below, one T cell receptor (beta chain) is given with its context. The specificity of this receptor is unknown. The sample holds no much larger clone one base away, and base qualities are not on file. This specimen comes from a study of OX40 agonist ivuxolimab in advanced cancers. Background for the entire study: The costimulatory receptor OX40 (CD134) was targeted by ivuxolimab, a fully human IgG2 agonistic monoclonal antibody. Partial responses occurred in three dose-escalation patients, of whom one had hepatocellular carcinoma and two had cutaneous melanoma. Of the 50 to 55 dose-escalation patients, hepatocellular carcinoma was present in roughly 19, melanoma in approximately 15, renal cell carcinoma in 9 and head and neck cancer in 9. The dose-escalation cohort was over 70% male with a mean age of 60 years, ranging from 23 to 79. Prior anti-PD-1, anti-PD-L1 or anti-CTLA-4 therapy was permitted, and 35% to 40% of dose-escalation patients had received checkpoint inhibitors. Peripheral TCRbeta sequencing was intended to test whether TCR sequence diversity was altered and clonal T-cell expansion was caused by ivuxolimab. The paper describes the monotherapy dose-escalation part (N = 52 patients) of the phase I trial of ivuxolimab. Intravenous ivuxolimab was administered to patients every 2 weeks at six dose levels: 0.01, 0.1, 0.3, 1.5, 3 and 10 mg/kg. What the authors observed across the whole study: The antigen specificity of the peripheral T cells that underwent clonal expansion was not determined. Partial responders in the 0.1-3.0 mg/kg groups had among the lowest normalized peripheral clonal expansion, especially among CD8+ T cells. On average, CD8+ T cells showed more expanded clones than CD4+ T cells after ivuxolimab. Low levels of normalized T-cell clonal expansion were also seen in some patients who did not respond. At doses of 0.1 to 3.0 mg/kg, clonal expansion of both CD4+ and CD8+ blood T cells was observed from baseline to week 6.

For sequencing of the TCRbeta CDR3 region, genomic DNA was extracted from the sorted cells. The immunoSEQ Assay was used to sequence the TCRbeta CDR3 regions. Here the immuneACCESS table is served through TCRdb, limited to in-frame sequences with V and J called. Missing clones are a known gap in these copies; in checked studies unresolved V genes cover under half, and the rest lacks a known reason. This sample is represented by some 83,000 clones; roughly 84% of them were singletons. Under 7.5% of the sample lies in the top ten. Spanning cysteine to phenylalanine, the CDR3 consists of 14 amino acids. The DNA shown is the 42-base CDR3, in frame from base 1. The germline V gene (reference sequence) supplies CDR1 MNHEY and CDR2 SMNVEV. Ends trimmed: V by 5 bases, J by 6 bases; bases unmatched to a gene: 4. The trial excluded patients who had a history of autoimmune disease or were on systemic immunosuppression. Peripheral blood for TCR sequencing was drawn from every dose cohort at baseline, at cycle 4 day 1 and at cycle 7 day 1. Samples came from an open-label, multicenter, first-in-human phase I dose-escalation trial of ivuxolimab. Adults with locally advanced or metastatic melanoma, renal cell, hepatocellular, or head and neck squamous cell carcinoma were enrolled in the trial. Before TCR sequencing, CD4+ T cells and CD8+ T cells were sorted from peripheral blood as separate populations.

The source of this sequence is an adult with an advanced solid tumor such as melanoma, head and neck, liver or kidney cancer. The chain links TRBV27 with TRBJ1-5, with TRBD1 matching 10 junction bases. The source material was CD4+ or CD8+ T cells sorted from blood, sampled in a trial of the OX40 agonist ivuxolimab. CDR3 reads: CASSAWDRGQPQHF. The DNA sequence is TGTGCCAGCAGTGCGTGGGACAGGGGTCAGCCCCAGCATTTT.